This T cell receptor beta chain was captured by sequencing in a study of patients and donors after allogeneic stem cell transplantation. TCRdb re-analysed the RT-PCR reads in MiXCR, keeping a single row per CDR3 protein. The sample lists around 170,000 distinct CDR3 sequences, about 24% seen once, with roughly 26% in the top ten. CDR3 length: 13 residues. Trimming took off 8 bases at V and 5 bases at J, with 18 bases between the two ends. Germline assignment: CDR1 SQVTM and CDR2 ANQGSEA. The J gene is TRBJ1-2, the V gene TRBV29-1; weak D call: TRBD1 (5 bases). What was sequenced was blood, either unsorted or a sorted T cell fraction (not recorded which). The TCR sequence derives from a human donor who was either an allogeneic HSCT recipient or a stem cell or donor lymphocyte infusion donor (not recorded which). It is not recorded whose cells these are; they may come from a transplant donor. CDR3 in DNA: TGCAGCCTCTCGGGGACGGAGACTTATGGCTACACCTTC. As protein: CSLSGTETYGYTF.